This T cell receptor beta chain was obtained from a study of shared clonotypes between healthy human individuals. In germline, CDR1 is SEHNR, CDR2 FQNEAQ (reference sequence). Trimming cost V 5 bases and J 2 bases, with 16 bases left between them. The length of the CDR3 is 15 residues. CD8 cells classed as naive were CD45RO-negative and positively selected for CCR7, excluding terminally differentiated effector memory CD45RA+ cells. The authors' processing: There were no quality scores in the junction-only immunoSEQ sequences, so filtering differed. Libraries were prepared by immunoSEQ multiplex PCR; TCRdb keeps only in-frame clonotypes and omits some of them. V, J and clone size were drawn from that table, and D and trimming were deduced from the DNA. Of some 740,000 clones listed, 80% to 95% are singletons.

The sequence was collected from a young man in good health. Sequenced sample: naive CD8+ T cells sorted from blood. The rearrangement uses TRBV7-9 and TRBJ2-7; D remains unclear. DNA for the CDR3: TGTGCCAGCAGCCCCCCCCTCGTGGGTCCCTACGAGCAGTACTTC. As protein: CASSPPLVGPYEQYF. Full variable domain (remainder filled in from reference TRBV7-9 and TRBJ2-7): DTGVSQNPRHKITKRGQNVTFRCDPISEHNRLYWYRQTLGQGPEFLTYFQNEAQLEKSRLLSDRFSAERPKGSFSTLEIQRTEQGDSAMYLCASSPPLVGPYEQYFGPGTRLTVT.